This record covers a single T cell receptor beta chain. Its antigen is not identified. Distinct nucleotide sequences in the sample also encode this CDR3. The sample originates from a study of T cells and Merkel cell carcinoma outcomes. Findings and limits, study-wide: Reportedly, T-cell repertoire with density predicts Merkel cell carcinoma outcomes.

The CDR3 covers 15 residues. Germline loops: CDR1 SGHDT, CDR2 YYEEEE. V shed 2 bases and J shed 3 bases, with 9 bases lying between them. Repertoires were generated with immunoSEQ multiplex PCR, while TCRdb's copy carries only in-frame clones and drops some. The sample holds some 640 clones, 90% to 95% seen once. This sequence was found in a human donor with Merkel cell carcinoma. The sequenced sample was tumor tissue from Merkel cell carcinoma. The rearrangement uses TRBV5-6 and TRBJ2-6; D remains unclear. The CDR3 bases are TGTGCCAGCAGCTTACGAGGAAGTGGGGCCAACGTCCTGACTTTC. Translated: CASSLRGSGANVLTF.